This record covers a single T cell receptor (beta chain). The antigen remains undetermined. Other DNA sequences within the sample encode an identical CDR3. This specimen belongs to a study of shared clonotypes between healthy human individuals. About the research overall: CD8 memory received one plate per donor, CD8 naive two, CD4 memory three and CD4 naive three.

Germline V CDR1 and CDR2: SGHRS, YFSETQ. V lost 4 bases and J lost 2; bases outside the gene matches: 2. The CDR3 is 14 amino acids. Study-wide findings and caveats: Donor clonotype sharing was expected to depend on sequencing depth.

Profiling relied on immunoSEQ multiplex PCR, and the TCRdb table lists in-frame clones only, not all of them. The profile shows 2.3 million or so clones, over 85% of them singletons. Sequencing was carried out using naive CD4+ T cells from PBMCs. Subset here: CD45RA+ positively selected. V usage is TRBV5-1 and J usage is TRBJ1-3, with TRBD1 matching over 8 bases. The clonotype originates from a young man in good health. Some clones in this sample may be carry-over from other donors' samples. In DNA, the CDR3 is TGCGCCAGCAGCCCGGGACAGGCTGGAAACACCATATATTTT. It is translated as CASSPGQAGNTIYF.